These 28 T cell receptor beta chains share one sample of origin, sequenced in a study of PD-1 blockade in classical Hodgkin lymphoma. The table came from immunoSEQ multiplex PCR; TCRdb's copy has only in-frame clones and leaves some out. The sample has roughly 7,200 clones; 80% are singletons. Every single patient, without exception, relapsed after autologous stem cell transplantation, and brentuximab vedotin exposure varied. Purification of CD4+ T cells from thawed PBMCs was performed via magnetic negative selection. The sample consisted of CD4+ T cells from blood, taken at baseline. The receptors were gathered from a human donor with classical Hodgkin lymphoma.

The chain employs TRBV10-1 and TRBJ1-1; 7 bases agree with TRBD1. After removal of 5 bases from V and 2 bases from J, the junction contained 17 bases not matched to a gene. CDR3 length equals 18 residues. The germline V gene has CDR1 WNHNN and CDR2 SYGVQD (reference sequence). The chain's CDR3 is CASSKGGWGRALNTEAFF. CDR3 bases: TGCGCCAGCAGTAAAGGGGGCTGGGGTAGAGCACTAAACACTGAAGCTTTCTTT.

The rearrangement links TRBV11-2 to TRBJ1-6; no firm D call. The germline V gene has CDR1 SGHAT and CDR2 FQNNGV. This CDR3 has 16 amino acids. The V and J ends lost 5 bases and 0 bases respectively, with 11 bases between them. Written as DNA, the CDR3 is TGTGCCAGCAGCGGTTTTCTTAGCTCCTATAATTCACCCCTCCACTTT. It encodes CASSGFLSSYNSPLHF.

The chain employs TRBV19 and TRBJ1-2; D is perhaps TRBD1 (5 bases). V was trimmed by 4 bases and J by 2 bases, leaving 8 bases between them. CDR1 and CDR2 (germline): LNHDA, SQIVND (reference sequence). The CDR3 extends over 13 amino acids. For the CDR3, the DNA is TGTGCCAGTAGTAGGGACCAAAACTATGGCTACACCTTC. Translated, it gives CASSRDQNYGYTF.

The chain is built from TRBV9 and TRBJ1-1; D not resolved. V dropped 1 base and J dropped 1 base, with 14 bases sitting between them. CDR1 is SGDLS and CDR2 is YYNGEE in the germline V gene. CDR3 length: 16 residues. CDR3 in amino acids: CASSVFEAARNTEAFF. The DNA for the CDR3 is TGTGCCAGCAGCGTATTTGAGGCAGCCCGGAACACTGAAGCTTTCTTT.

The chain joins TRBV14 to TRBJ2-7; D is unclear. Germline lookup yields CDR1 SGHDN and CDR2 FVKESK. This CDR3 has 15 amino acids. V dropped 1 base and J dropped 5 bases, with 15 bases sitting between them. The CDR3 spells CASSQVLWRLDEQYF. Written as DNA, the CDR3 is TGTGCCAGCAGCCAAGTTCTTTGGCGTCTCGACGAGCAGTACTTC.

A note on this clone: Different DNA sequences within this sample yield the same CDR3. The chain is built from TRBV5-4 and TRBJ2-2, with 11 bases lining up with TRBD2. The junction had 5 bases not matched to a gene; V was cut back by 3 bases and J by 4 bases. This CDR3 spans 16 amino acids. CDR1 and CDR2 (germline): SGHNT, YYREEE (reference sequence). The CDR3 sequence is CASSSGLAGFTGELFF. In nucleotides, the CDR3 is TGTGCCAGCAGCTCTGGACTAGCGGGTTTCACCGGGGAGCTGTTTTTT.

This clone occurred once. The chain is built from TRBV7-6 and TRBJ2-7; D gene unclear. This CDR3 is built from 14 residues. Germline V CDR1 and CDR2: SGHVS, FNYEAQ. Trimming took 2 bases from V and 3 from J, leaving 11 bases between them. CDR3 sequence reads: CASSLTAPDYEQYF. CDR3 sequence (DNA): TGTGCCAGCAGCTTAACGGCGCCAGACTACGAGCAGTACTTC. Combining the CDR3 with reference TRBV7-6 and TRBJ2-7 gives the whole variable domain GAGVSQSPRYKVTKRGQDVALRCDPISGHVSLYWYRQALGQGPEFLTYFNYEAQQDKSGLPNDRFSAERPEGSISTLTIQRTEQRDSAMYRCASSLTAPDYEQYFGPGTRLTVT.

This chain uses TRBV6-6 with TRBJ2-2, with D possibly TRBD2 on 5 matching bases. The CDR3 has 15 residues. The V end lost 7 bases, the J end lost 5 bases, and 17 bases lay between the germline ends. In germline, CDR1 is MNHNY, CDR2 SVGAGI (reference sequence). The CDR3 DNA sequence: TGTGCCAGCAAGACTACTCGTGGGTTTACCGGGGAGCTGTTTTTT. It yields the protein CASKTTRGFTGELFF.

J is TRBJ2-5 and V is TRBV2, with D hard to call. Germline CDR1 SNHLY, CDR2 FYNNEI. V lost 7 bases and J 1 base, leaving 13 bases between the germline ends. This CDR3 spans 14 amino acids. The CDR3 nucleotides read TGTGCCAGCAACTCCCTGGCAGCCCAAGAGACCCAGTACTTC. This gives the protein CASNSLAAQETQYF.

The rearrangement joins TRBV18 to TRBJ2-6; a possible D gene is TRBD1 (6 bases). The CDR3 consists of 15 residues. Per germline, CDR1 KGHSH and CDR2 LQKENI. V shed 3 bases and J shed 1 base, with 7 bases lying between them. CDR3 DNA sequence: TGTGCCAGCTCACCTACAGGGTCTGGGGCCAACGTCCTGACTTTC. Its translation is CASSPTGSGANVLTF.

This clone came up a few times. This chain links TRBV5-4 with TRBJ1-1, with 8 nucleotides matching TRBD1. The germline V gene has CDR1 SGHNT and CDR2 YYREEE (reference sequence). The CDR3 length is 14 residues. The ends lost 4 bases at V and 3 bases at J; junction bases unmatched: 5. The CDR3 region is CASSRGQEYTEAFF. CDR3 coding DNA: TGTGCCAGCAGCCGGGGACAGGAGTACACTGAAGCTTTCTTT.

This clone was seen a few times. This chain connects TRBV5-1 to TRBJ1-3; D is possibly TRBD1 (5 bases). Germline assignment: CDR1 SGHRS and CDR2 YFSETQ. The CDR3 spans 15 residues. The V and J ends lost 7 bases and 1 base respectively, with 15 bases between them. CDR3 DNA: TGCGCCAGCTCCCAAATGGGGGATTCTGGAAACACCATATATTTT. This codes for CASSQMGDSGNTIYF.

The chain combines TRBV7-9 with TRBJ2-3; D gene unclear. The CDR3 extends over 12 amino acids. The V gene's germline CDR1 is SEHNR and CDR2 FQNEAQ (reference sequence). V lost 5 bases and J 13 bases, leaving 16 bases between the germline ends. This CDR3 is CASSPDSHTEYF. The CDR3 DNA is TGTGCCAGCAGCCCTGACTCCCACACCGAGTATTTT. Drawing the rest from reference TRBV7-9 and TRBJ2-3, the complete variable domain is DTGVSQNPRHKITKRGQNVTFRCDPISEHNRLYWYRQTLGQGPEFLTYFQNEAQLEKSRLLSDRFSAERPKGSFSTLEIQRTEQGDSAMYLCASSPDSHTEYFGPGTRLTVL.

This clone was seen a handful of times. This chain joins TRBV19 and TRBJ1-5; D is possibly TRBD1 (6 bases). CDR3 length equals 17 residues. Germline V CDR1 and CDR2: LNHDA, SQIVND (reference sequence). V lost 3 bases, J lost 4 bases, and 19 bases lay in between. This CDR3 is CASSIGTIEVGNQPQHF. The CDR3 DNA reads as TGTGCCAGTAGTATTGGGACAATAGAGGTGGGAAATCAGCCCCAGCATTTT. Full variable domain (remainder filled in from reference TRBV19 and TRBJ1-5): DGGITQSPKYLFRKEGQNVTLSCEQNLNHDAMYWYRQDPGQGLRLIYYSQIVNDFQKGDIAEGYSVSREKKESFPLTVTSAQKNPTAFYLCASSIGTIEVGNQPQHFGDGTRLSIL.

The chain carries TRBV2 and TRBJ2-3, with no clear D. Germline CDR1 and CDR2: SNHLY and FYNNEI. The CDR3 is 17 residues long. V was pared by 3 bases and J by 0 bases, with 16 bases between. The CDR3 DNA follows: TGTGCCAGCAGTGACCTGGTGGCAGGTAGAAGCACAGATACGCAGTATTTT. Encoded protein: CASSDLVAGRSTDTQYF.

J is TRBJ1-5 and V is TRBV7-1; D is undetermined. TRBV7-1 is marked as an open reading frame, function uncertain. The germline V and J ends were trimmed by 4 bases and 0 bases, with 7 bases remaining between them. The CDR3 spans 14 residues. CDR3 region: CASSLEGSNQPQHF. In DNA, the CDR3 is TGTGCCAGCAGCTTAGAAGGTAGCAATCAGCCCCAGCATTTT.

V usage is TRBV11-3 and J usage is TRBJ2-1; D is unresolved. Germline V gene data show CDR1 as SGHNT and CDR2 as YENEEA. The CDR3 length is 14 residues. The V gene lost 0 bases and the J gene lost 6 bases, with 9 bases spanning the gap. The CDR3, as DNA: TGTGCCAGCAGCTTAGAGGGCGTTGGCAATGAGCAGTTCTTC. Its translation: CASSLEGVGNEQFF.

V and J are TRBV15 and TRBJ2-2, with TRBD1 matching 7 bases. Germline-derived CDR1 and CDR2 are LNHNV and YYDKDF (reference sequence). The CDR3 extends over 16 amino acids. The V segment lost 1 base and the J segment 4 bases; nucleotides outside the gene matches: 6. The CDR3 DNA follows: TGTGCCACCAGCAGAGCTAAGGGGGCGGGCACCGGGGAGCTGTTTTTT. It encodes CATSRAKGAGTGELFF.

The rearrangement joins TRBV9 to TRBJ2-1; 7 bases are shared with TRBD2. The CDR3 has 16 amino acids. V shed 4 bases and J 9 bases; nucleotides not matched to a gene: 16. Germline CDR1 is SGDLS and CDR2 is YYNGEE. The CDR3 sequence is CASSFLQAGDRSEQFF. In DNA form, the CDR3 reads TGTGCCAGCAGCTTCCTCCAGGCGGGGGATAGATCTGAGCAGTTCTTC. The variable domain in full, with the rest retrieved from reference TRBV9 and TRBJ2-1, is DSGVTQTPKHLITATGQRVTLRCSPRSGDLSVYWYQQSLDQGLQFLIQYYNGEERAKGNILERFSAQQFPDLHSELNLSSLELGDSALYFCASSFLQAGDRSEQFFGPGTRLTVL.

The V and J genes are TRBV10-3 and TRBJ2-5, with no clear D. The ends were cut back, 6 bases at V and 5 bases at J, with 10 bases in the middle. The CDR3 is 12 residues long. CDR1 and CDR2 (germline): ENHRY, SYGVKD. The CDR3 here is CAISRSSETQYF. DNA of the CDR3: TGTGCCATCAGCCGGTCATCCGAGACCCAGTACTTC.

The chain is built from TRBV2 and TRBJ2-7; D might be TRBD2 (6 bases). Trimming shortened V by 4 bases and J by 3 bases, and 10 bases separated the two germline ends. Germline assignment: CDR1 SNHLY and CDR2 FYNNEI. This CDR3 spans 13 amino acids. The CDR3 loop is CASSVTGLYEQYV. CDR3 coding DNA: TGTGCCAGCAGTGTAACGGGACTCTACGAGCAGTACGTC.

V gene TRBV28 combines with J gene TRBJ1-2, with D hard to call. Germline values: CDR1 MDHEN, CDR2 SYDVKM. Trimming took 9 bases from V and 3 from J, leaving 14 bases between them. There are 13 residues in the CDR3. The CDR3 sequence is CASSYGFDYGYTF. CDR3 in DNA: TGTGCCAGTTCCTACGGGTTTGACTATGGCTACACCTTC.

The chain combines TRBV10-3 with TRBJ1-1; D remains ambiguous. Germline loops: CDR1 ENHRY, CDR2 SYGVKD. V was trimmed by 4 bases and J by 1 base, leaving 7 bases between them. CDR3 length: 13 residues. This chain's CDR3 is CAISVEPNTEAFF. CDR3 bases: TGTGCCATCAGTGTAGAACCGAACACTGAAGCTTTCTTT.

V and J are TRBV7-2 and TRBJ2-3; 8 bases map to TRBD2. Germline CDR1 reads SGHTA; CDR2 reads FQGNSA. The CDR3 is 13 residues long. The ends lost 8 bases at V and 9 bases at J; junction bases unmatched: 10. CDR3 DNA: TGTGCCAGCGGACCCGCCGCGGGGGGCACGCAGTATTTT. Translating gives CASGPAAGGTQYF.

The genes are TRBV6-6 and TRBJ2-1; TRBD2 agrees at 8 bases. The CDR3 consists of 16 residues. Unmatched junction bases numbered 9, after V lost 2 bases and J lost 6 bases. CDR1 and CDR2 (germline): MNHNY, SVGAGI (reference sequence). Here the CDR3 DNA reads TGTGCCAGCAGTTACATCGGAGGACTAGCTGGCAATGAGCAGTTCTTC. It translates to CASSYIGGLAGNEQFF.

This chain links TRBV5-4 with TRBJ1-6; D may be TRBD1 (5 bases). Trimming removed 3 bases at V and 7 bases at J, with 14 bases between. The CDR3 length is 15 residues. From germline, CDR1 is SGHNT and CDR2 YYREEE (reference sequence). CDR3 in DNA: TGTGCCAGCAGCTCCTTGGGGCGGGGGAATTCACCCCTCCACTTT. As protein: CASSSLGRGNSPLHF.

The chain links TRBV7-2 to TRBJ1-5, with 7 bases fitting TRBD1. The CDR3 loop spans 14 amino acids. Looked up from germline, CDR1 is SGHTA and CDR2 is FQGNSA. J lost 2 bases, V lost 6 bases, and 4 bases had no gene match. CDR3 loop: CASSPTGGNQPQHF. In DNA form, the CDR3 reads TGTGCCAGCAGTCCCACAGGGGGCAATCAGCCCCAGCATTTT.

The rearrangement links TRBV29-1 to TRBJ2-4; tentatively, D is TRBD1 (5 bases). The germline V and J ends were trimmed by 4 bases and 1 base, with 5 bases remaining between them. Germline CDR1 is SQVTM and CDR2 is ANQGSEA. This CDR3 has 12 residues. The CDR3 DNA reads as TGCAGCGTTGCAGGGGCCAAAAACATTCAGTACTTC. This sequence encodes CSVAGAKNIQYF. The entire variable domain, with the rest obtained from reference TRBV29-1 and TRBJ2-4, is as follows: SAVISQKPSRDICQRGTSLTIQCQVDSQVTMMFWYRQQPGQSLTLIATANQGSEATYESGFVIDKFPISRPNLTFSTLTVSNMSPEDSSIYLCSVAGAKNIQYFGAGTRLSVL.